A selection of T cell receptor beta chains follows, all from one sample in a study of blood T cell repertoires in COVID-19. Here immunoSEQ multiplex PCR was the method, and the copy in TCRdb shows in-frame clones only, minus some. The table has under 200,000 clones, 82% seen once; the top ten hold 5.2%. Sequencing was done on a sample of PBMCs or T cells enriched from blood (not recorded which). Source of these receptors: a woman aged 55-70 years with acute COVID-19. CDR3s include the opening cysteine and the closing phenylalanine or tryptophan. The order of the fields is J gene, V gene, clone size, D gene, CDR3 protein, CDR3 DNA. The D gene is left open where the match is weak. Only part of the rows carry a size: once, few, many, or a class if the clone is expanded.

j_call: TRBJ1-5
v_call: TRBV3-1/TRBV3-2
clone_size: once
d_call: TRBD1
cdr3_aa: CASSPMSGTGSLGQPQHF
cdr3_nt: TGTGCCAGCAGCCCCATGAGCGGGACAGGGTCTTTGGGTCAGCCCCAGCATTTT

j_call: TRBJ1-2
v_call: TRBV7-8
clone_size: few
d_call: TRBD1
cdr3_aa: CASSLERDSYGYTF
cdr3_nt: TGTGCCAGCAGCTTAGAACGGGACAGTTATGGCTACACCTTC

j_call: TRBJ1-4
v_call: TRBV7-8
clone_size: NA
d_call: NA
cdr3_aa: CASSPGSFNEKLFF
cdr3_nt: TGTGCCAGCAGCCCAGGGTCTTTTAATGAAAAACTGTTTTTT

j_call: TRBJ1-5
v_call: TRBV2
clone_size: NA
d_call: TRBD1
cdr3_aa: CASGGQGQPQHF
cdr3_nt: TGTGCCAGCGGAGGACAGGGTCAGCCCCAGCATTTT

j_call: TRBJ1-5
v_call: TRBV11-2
clone_size: NA
d_call: NA
cdr3_aa: CASSYAAGGLGVGQPQHF
cdr3_nt: TGTGCCAGCAGCTACGCGGCCGGGGGGCTGGGCGTGGGTCAGCCCCAGCATTTT

j_call: TRBJ2-1
v_call: TRBV5-1
clone_size: few
d_call: NA
cdr3_aa: CASSFSGLWYNEQFF
cdr3_nt: TGCGCCAGCAGCTTTAGCGGACTTTGGTACAATGAGCAGTTCTTC

j_call: TRBJ2-5
v_call: TRBV7-9
clone_size: NA
d_call: TRBD2
cdr3_aa: CASSGRLAGQETQYF
cdr3_nt: TGTGCCAGCAGCGGACGACTAGCGGGGCAAGAGACCCAGTACTTC

j_call: TRBJ1-2
v_call: TRBV11-2
clone_size: NA
d_call: TRBD1
cdr3_aa: CASTRQGVYGYTF
cdr3_nt: TGTGCCAGCACCAGACAGGGGGTCTATGGCTACACCTTC

j_call: TRBJ2-1
v_call: TRBV7-7
clone_size: NA
d_call: NA
cdr3_aa: CASSGTGAGDNEQFF
cdr3_nt: TGTGCCAGCAGCGGAACCGGGGCAGGGGACAATGAGCAGTTCTTC

j_call: TRBJ1-2
v_call: TRBV19
clone_size: NA
d_call: NA
cdr3_aa: CASSTGLGYTF
cdr3_nt: TGTGCCAGTAGTACAGGGCTGGGCTACACCTTC

j_call: TRBJ1-6
v_call: TRBV13
clone_size: NA
d_call: NA
cdr3_aa: CASSSLDRGSPLHF
cdr3_nt: TGTGCCAGCAGCTCATTGGATCGGGGATCACCCCTCCACTTT

j_call: TRBJ1-6
v_call: TRBV19
clone_size: NA
d_call: NA
cdr3_aa: CASSIAGVGNSPLHF
cdr3_nt: TGTGCCAGTAGTATCGCCGGGGTCGGTAATTCACCCCTCCACTTT

j_call: TRBJ2-7
v_call: TRBV10-3
clone_size: once
d_call: TRBD1
cdr3_aa: CAIKAGQGNYEQYF
cdr3_nt: TGTGCCATTAAGGCGGGACAGGGTAACTACGAGCAGTACTTC

j_call: TRBJ2-1
v_call: TRBV4-3
clone_size: once
d_call: NA
cdr3_aa: CASSQWAGSPSNEQFF
cdr3_nt: TGCGCCAGCAGCCAATGGGCGGGATCACCCTCAAATGAGCAGTTCTTC

j_call: TRBJ1-4
v_call: TRBV3-1/TRBV3-2
clone_size: NA
d_call: NA
cdr3_aa: CASSQDSRGGSCEKLFF
cdr3_nt: TGTGCCAGCAGCCAAGACTCCCGGGGGGGCAGTTGTGAAAAACTGTTTTTT

j_call: TRBJ1-1
v_call: TRBV2
clone_size: NA
d_call: NA
cdr3_aa: CADREPISETEAFF
cdr3_nt: TGTGCCGACCGGGAACCGATTTCTGAGACTGAAGCTTTCTTT

j_call: TRBJ1-2
v_call: TRBV7-6
clone_size: NA
d_call: TRBD1
cdr3_aa: CASSSGQGASGYTF
cdr3_nt: TGTGCCAGCAGCTCGGGACAGGGGGCGTCTGGCTACACCTTC

j_call: TRBJ2-2
v_call: TRBV4-3
clone_size: NA
d_call: NA
cdr3_aa: CASSQDIWDTYTGELFF
cdr3_nt: TGCGCCAGCAGCCAAGATATTTGGGACACCTACACCGGGGAGCTGTTTTTT

j_call: TRBJ2-5
v_call: TRBV4-1
clone_size: NA
d_call: TRBD2
cdr3_aa: CASSQAVTSGSRETQYF
cdr3_nt: TGCGCCAGCAGCCAAGCAGTCACTAGCGGGAGTCGAGAGACCCAGTACTTC

j_call: TRBJ1-4
v_call: TRBV4-3
clone_size: NA
d_call: NA
cdr3_aa: CASSQDSGTSGKLFF
cdr3_nt: TGCGCCAGCAGCCAAGATTCGGGGACAAGTGGGAAACTGTTTTTT

j_call: TRBJ2-1
v_call: TRBV15
clone_size: NA
d_call: TRBD2
cdr3_aa: CATSRGLAEGSYNEQFF
cdr3_nt: TGTGCCACCAGCAGGGGACTAGCGGAGGGCTCCTACAATGAGCAGTTCTTC

j_call: TRBJ2-5
v_call: TRBV5-4
clone_size: NA
d_call: TRBD2
cdr3_aa: CASSRLAGGLETQYF
cdr3_nt: TGTGCCAGCAGCCGACTAGCGGGGGGGCTAGAGACCCAGTACTTC

j_call: TRBJ1-2
v_call: TRBV2
clone_size: few
d_call: NA
cdr3_aa: CASTKTGGYTF
cdr3_nt: TGTGCCAGCACGAAGACAGGTGGCTACACCTTC

j_call: TRBJ2-7
v_call: TRBV7-2
clone_size: NA
d_call: NA
cdr3_aa: CASSFGLAREQYF
cdr3_nt: TGTGCCAGCAGCTTTGGCCTAGCTCGGGAGCAGTACTTC

j_call: TRBJ1-2
v_call: TRBV28
clone_size: NA
d_call: NA
cdr3_aa: CASRERGGYTF
cdr3_nt: TGTGCCAGCAGAGAAAGGGGCGGCTACACCTTC

j_call: TRBJ2-1
v_call: TRBV7-9
clone_size: NA
d_call: NA
cdr3_aa: CASRLRPTGNEQFF
cdr3_nt: TGTGCCAGCAGACTCCGACCCACGGGCAATGAGCAGTTCTTC

j_call: TRBJ2-5
v_call: TRBV28
clone_size: NA
d_call: NA
cdr3_aa: CASSLVLGSQETQYF
cdr3_nt: TGTGCCAGCAGTTTGGTGCTAGGCAGCCAAGAGACCCAGTACTTC

j_call: TRBJ2-5
v_call: TRBV6-6
clone_size: NA
d_call: TRBD1
cdr3_aa: CASSYSQTGEETQYF
cdr3_nt: TGTGCCAGCAGTTACTCGCAGACAGGGGAAGAGACCCAGTACTTC

j_call: TRBJ2-7
v_call: TRBV24-1
clone_size: NA
d_call: TRBD1
cdr3_aa: CATSEGGTGASCTKYF
cdr3_nt: TGTGCCACCAGTGAGGGGGGGACAGGGGCCAGCTGTACCAAGTACTTC

j_call: TRBJ1-2
v_call: TRBV5-1
clone_size: NA
d_call: TRBD1
cdr3_aa: CASSTTTGGDYTF
cdr3_nt: TGCGCCAGCAGCACCACGACAGGGGGCGACTACACCTTC

j_call: TRBJ2-1
v_call: TRBV7-8
clone_size: NA
d_call: TRBD2
cdr3_aa: CASSEGTNNEQFF
cdr3_nt: TGTGCCAGCAGCGAGGGGACTAACAATGAGCAGTTCTTC

j_call: TRBJ1-6
v_call: TRBV28
clone_size: NA
d_call: TRBD1
cdr3_aa: CASITDRDNSPLHF
cdr3_nt: TGTGCCAGCATTACCGACAGGGATAATTCACCCCTCCACTTT

j_call: TRBJ1-1
v_call: TRBV19
clone_size: NA
d_call: NA
cdr3_aa: CASSSRGGNTEAFF
cdr3_nt: TGTGCCAGTAGCTCTAGGGGGGGGAACACTGAAGCTTTCTTT

j_call: TRBJ2-3
v_call: TRBV12-3/TRBV12-4
clone_size: few
d_call: NA
cdr3_aa: CASSLRSTDTQYF
cdr3_nt: TGTGCCAGCAGTTTACGTAGCACAGATACGCAGTATTTT

j_call: TRBJ2-5
v_call: TRBV27
clone_size: NA
d_call: TRBD2
cdr3_aa: CASSFTSGRRKTQYF
cdr3_nt: TGTGCCAGCAGTTTTACCAGCGGGAGGAGAAAGACCCAGTACTTC

j_call: TRBJ1-2
v_call: TRBV11-2
clone_size: NA
d_call: NA
cdr3_aa: CASSPGSGAHGGYTF
cdr3_nt: TGTGCCAGCAGCCCCGGGTCAGGGGCTCATGGCGGCTACACCTTC

j_call: TRBJ2-5
v_call: TRBV2
clone_size: few
d_call: TRBD1
cdr3_aa: CASSEQGQGVGTQYF
cdr3_nt: TGTGCCAGCAGTGAACAAGGACAGGGAGTTGGGACCCAGTACTTC

j_call: TRBJ2-1
v_call: TRBV11-3
clone_size: NA
d_call: TRBD2
cdr3_aa: CASSLAGTKDEQFF
cdr3_nt: TGTGCCAGCAGCTTGGCCGGGACTAAGGATGAGCAGTTCTTC

j_call: TRBJ2-3
v_call: TRBV9
clone_size: NA
d_call: TRBD2
cdr3_aa: CASNRLAVSTDTQYF
cdr3_nt: TGTGCCAGCAATAGACTAGCGGTGAGCACAGATACGCAGTATTTT

j_call: TRBJ2-7
v_call: TRBV28
clone_size: NA
d_call: NA
cdr3_aa: CASSPSSPPYEQYF
cdr3_nt: TGTGCCAGCAGCCCCTCTAGCCCGCCCTACGAGCAGTACTTC

j_call: TRBJ1-2
v_call: TRBV30
clone_size: NA
d_call: NA
cdr3_aa: CAWSKQGVGYGYTF
cdr3_nt: TGTGCCTGGAGTAAACAGGGTGTCGGCTATGGCTACACCTTC

j_call: TRBJ2-5
v_call: TRBV7-2
clone_size: NA
d_call: TRBD2
cdr3_aa: CASSLSPKVGGGTAGTQYF
cdr3_nt: TGTGCCAGCAGCTTGTCCCCGAAGGTTGGCGGGGGGACCGCGGGAACCCAGTACTTC

j_call: TRBJ2-3
v_call: TRBV19
clone_size: NA
d_call: TRBD2
cdr3_aa: CASSIVGGGSTDTQYF
cdr3_nt: TGTGCCAGTAGTATAGTTGGCGGGGGTAGCACAGATACGCAGTATTTT

j_call: TRBJ1-1
v_call: TRBV7-2
clone_size: NA
d_call: TRBD1
cdr3_aa: CASSFGDRGSGEAFF
cdr3_nt: TGTGCCAGCAGCTTTGGGGACAGGGGGTCGGGTGAAGCTTTCTTT

j_call: TRBJ1-6
v_call: TRBV2
clone_size: few
d_call: NA
cdr3_aa: CASGAEQGKSPLHF
cdr3_nt: TGTGCCAGCGGGGCTGAACAGGGTAAATCACCCCTCCACTTT

j_call: TRBJ1-1
v_call: TRBV7-2
clone_size: few
d_call: NA
cdr3_aa: CASSLVQVMNTEAFF
cdr3_nt: TGTGCCAGCAGCTTAGTTCAGGTCATGAACACTGAAGCTTTCTTT

j_call: TRBJ1-2
v_call: TRBV6-5
clone_size: NA
d_call: NA
cdr3_aa: CASSYSASQGAYGYTF
cdr3_nt: TGTGCCAGCAGTTATTCGGCATCACAGGGAGCCTATGGCTACACCTTC

j_call: TRBJ1-2
v_call: TRBV28
clone_size: NA
d_call: NA
cdr3_aa: CASSLSAGSGYTF
cdr3_nt: TGTGCCAGCAGTTTATCGGCAGGATCTGGCTACACCTTC

j_call: TRBJ2-3
v_call: TRBV3-1/TRBV3-2
clone_size: NA
d_call: TRBD1
cdr3_aa: CASSQGQGPDTQYF
cdr3_nt: TGTGCCAGCAGCCAGGGACAGGGGCCAGATACGCAGTATTTT

j_call: TRBJ2-5
v_call: TRBV9
clone_size: NA
d_call: TRBD2
cdr3_aa: CASSVPTSGRRETQYF
cdr3_nt: TGTGCCAGCAGCGTTCCAACTAGCGGGAGGAGGGAGACCCAGTACTTC

j_call: TRBJ1-5
v_call: TRBV16
clone_size: NA
d_call: NA
cdr3_aa: CASALRGQPQHF
cdr3_nt: TGTGCCAGCGCCTTACGAGGTCAGCCCCAGCATTTT